This TCR beta chain was found in a study of lymphopenia after photon versus proton radiotherapy. The V end was cut by 7 bases, the J end by 2 bases, with 14 bases between. The V gene's germline CDR1 is SGHTA and CDR2 FQGNSA. The CDR3 runs to 14 residues. Remarks on this clone: Its matching antigen is unknown.

General study findings and limits: Relative stability marked proton patients; photon patients lost diversity and naive cells. In patients who died, overall survival fell as post-nadir TCR diversity dropped more.

Only in-frame clones appear in the TCRdb table, and some are missing; sequencing was by immunoSEQ multiplex PCR. The sample carries tens of thousands of clones, 83% recorded once. The sequence came from a man in his fifties or sixties with pancreatic cancer. Sequences were derived from peripheral blood, sampled from a patient treated with proton-based radiotherapy. This chain uses TRBV7-2 with TRBJ1-2, with D unresolved. The CDR3 DNA is TGTGCCAGCACCCAAGGACTGAAGAACTATGGCTACACCTTC. Translation gives CASTQGLKNYGYTF.